The 20 T cell receptor beta chains listed next were all sequenced from one sample in a study of CD8 T cells in Susac syndrome. Random-hexamer reverse transcription was applied to roughly 0.5 to 1 ug RNA. TCRdb reprocessed the immunoSEQ multiplex PCR reads via MiXCR and lists one record per CDR3 protein. Altogether about 120,000 distinct CDR3 sequences are present, less than 95% being singletons, with the ten largest covering roughly 0.098%. Sequencing used CD4+ T cells from PBMCs. The source is a human donor in good health.

V and J are TRBV7-9 and TRBJ1-3; 7 bases line up with TRBD1. The length of the CDR3 is 19 residues. Germline trimming cut 6 bases from V and 0 bases from J; bases unmatched to any gene: 17. The germline gives CDR1 SEHNR, CDR2 FQNEAQ (reference sequence). CDR3 residues: CASRPTGATPSTSGNTIYF. DNA of the CDR3: TGTGCCAGCAGACCTACAGGGGCTACCCCCTCTACCTCTGGAAACACCATATATTTT.

This chain uses TRBV18 with TRBJ1-1, with D possibly being TRBD1 (5 bases). Trimming pared 2 bases from V and 0 bases from J, leaving 7 bases between. The length of the CDR3 is 14 residues. Germline V gene sequence: CDR1 KGHSH, CDR2 LQKENI. CDR3 coding DNA: TGTGCCAGCTCACCAGAGGGGATGAACACTGAAGCTTTCTTT. As protein: CASSPEGMNTEAFF.

In its sample, this clonotype was seen a few times. The chain links TRBV6-1 to TRBJ1-2; D gene ambiguous. CDR1 is MNHNS, CDR2 SASEGT, per germline. The CDR3 covers 13 residues. V gave up 6 bases and J gave up 6 bases, with 14 bases separating them. CDR3 amino acids: CASRALGTHGYTF. The CDR3 DNA sequence: TGTGCCAGCAGAGCCCTTGGCACACATGGCTACACCTTC.

This chain links TRBV29-1 with TRBJ2-1; D is possibly TRBD1 (5 bases). The CDR3 has 12 residues. V was trimmed by 6 bases and J by 7 bases, leaving 13 bases between them. Germline assignment: CDR1 SQVTM and CDR2 ANQGSEA. The CDR3 loop reads CSVAGFWNEQFF. The CDR3 coding sequence is TGCAGCGTAGCAGGGTTCTGGAATGAGCAGTTCTTC.

The chain uses TRBV10-2 and TRBJ1-1; D gene unclear. The V gene lost 8 bases and the J gene lost 0 bases, with 10 bases spanning the gap. The CDR3 runs to 13 residues. The germline CDR1 and CDR2 sequences are WSHSY and SAAADI. CDR3 nucleotide sequence: TGCGCCAGCTCAGCGGAGATGAACACTGAAGCTTTCTTT. As protein: CASSAEMNTEAFF.

This clonotype appeared once. The chain recombines TRBV5-1 with TRBJ2-1, with D unclear. V lost 0 bases to trimming and J lost 8 bases, with 12 bases between them. Germline V CDR1 and CDR2: SGHRS, YFSETQ. This CDR3 is built from 14 residues. The CDR3 DNA reads TGCGCCAGCAGCTTGGGGGTTAGCCTCGATGAGCAGTTCTTC. It yields the protein CASSLGVSLDEQFF.

This chain joins TRBV5-1 and TRBJ2-6; the D call may be TRBD1 or TRBD2 (6 bases each). The germline V gene encodes CDR1 SGHRS and CDR2 YFSETQ. This CDR3 has 16 residues. V lost 5 bases and J lost 2, with 14 bases in between. The CDR3 here is CASRERGETGANVLTF. In nucleotides, the CDR3 is TGCGCCAGCAGGGAAAGGGGGGAAACTGGGGCCAACGTCCTGACTTTC.

This chain links TRBV2 with TRBJ2-2; 7 bases line up with TRBD1. The CDR3 totals 13 residues. V trimming: 7 bases; J trimming: 6 bases; junction bases outside the gene matches: 5. Germline V gene lookup returns CDR1 SNHLY and CDR2 FYNNEI. The CDR3: CASTRGLSGELFF. CDR3 nucleotide sequence: TGTGCCAGCACGAGGGGGCTTTCCGGGGAGCTGTTTTTT.

V and J are TRBV19 and TRBJ2-1; tentatively, D is TRBD2 (7 bases). This CDR3 has 15 residues. V lost 4 bases, J lost 9 bases, and 19 bases lay in between. Germline assignment: CDR1 LNHDA and CDR2 SQIVND (reference sequence). The CDR3 is CASSKWGGAGGEQFF. CDR3 DNA: TGTGCCAGTAGTAAGTGGGGGGGGGCCGGCGGTGAGCAGTTCTTC.

The chain is built from TRBV5-4 and TRBJ2-7, with 12 bases lining up with TRBD2. V lost 0 bases, J lost 1 base, and 5 bases stayed unmatched. Germline-derived CDR1 and CDR2 are SGHNT and YYREEE (reference sequence). The CDR3 sequence is 17 residues long. CDR3 residues: CASSLGLAGGISYEQYF. CDR3 nucleotides: TGTGCCAGCAGCTTGGGGCTAGCGGGAGGGATATCCTACGAGCAGTACTTC.

This chain uses TRBV7-9 with TRBJ1-4; D is ambiguous. The germline V gene encodes CDR1 SEHNR and CDR2 FQNEAQ (reference sequence). The CDR3 totals 15 residues. The V and J ends lost 1 base and 4 bases respectively, with 10 bases between them. DNA of the CDR3: TGTGCCAGCAGCTTAGGGGTGGGGATTAATGAAAAACTGTTTTTT. This gives the protein CASSLGVGINEKLFF.

This chain joins TRBV20-1 and TRBJ2-3; 9 bases map to TRBD1. The germline V gene encodes CDR1 DFQATT and CDR2 SNEGSKA (reference sequence). The CDR3 loop spans 14 amino acids. With V trimmed by 6 bases and J by 3 bases, 7 bases remained unmatched. Here the CDR3 DNA reads TGCAGTGCGCTGGACGGGACAGGGACAGATACGCAGTATTTT. It codes for CSALDGTGTDTQYF.

The chain has TRBV10-3 and TRBJ2-5; D is undetermined. This CDR3 comprises 15 residues. Trimming took off 2 bases at V and 1 base at J, with 11 bases between the two ends. Germline V gene lookup returns CDR1 ENHRY and CDR2 SYGVKD. The CDR3 spells CAISEGSFLQETQYF. DNA of the CDR3: TGTGCCATCAGTGAGGGCAGCTTCCTCCAAGAGACCCAGTACTTC.

This clonotype was counted once. The chain employs TRBV6-4 and TRBJ1-3; 10 bases are a match to TRBD1. Germline CDR1 MRHNA, CDR2 SNTAGT. V shed 10 bases and J 4 bases; nucleotides not matched to a gene: 13. This CDR3 has 16 residues. CDR3 in amino acids: CANLLRDRGLGNTIYF. CDR3 DNA sequence: TGTGCCAACCTTCTCCGGGACAGGGGTCTAGGAAACACCATATATTTT.

J is TRBJ1-3 and V is TRBV7-2, with a tentative D call TRBD1 (5 bases). The CDR3 loop spans 17 amino acids. V dropped 2 bases and J dropped 0 bases, with 14 bases sitting between them. The germline gives CDR1 SGHTA, CDR2 FQGNSA. This CDR3 is CASSLQWGGSSGNTIYF. DNA of the CDR3: TGTGCCAGCAGCTTACAGTGGGGGGGTAGCTCTGGAAACACCATATATTTT.

For the CDR3, the DNA is TGTGCCAGCAGTGATAGTGGACAGGGCTTCTACGAGCAGTACTTC. This gives the protein CASSDSGQGFYEQYF. The rearrangement uses TRBV2 and TRBJ2-7; the match to TRBD1 covers 8 bases. The germline CDR1 and CDR2 sequences are SNHLY and FYNNEI. The CDR3 contains 15 residues. Trimming cost V 3 bases and J 3 bases; bases outside gene matches: 7. The variable domain in full, with the rest retrieved from reference TRBV2 and TRBJ2-7, is EPEVTQTPSHQVTQMGQEVILRCVPISNHLYFYWYRQILGQKVEFLVSFYNNEISEKSEIFDDQFSVERPDGSNFTLKIRSTKLEDSAMYFCASSDSGQGFYEQYFGPGTRLTVT.

The V call is TRBV27, the J call TRBJ2-1, with D possibly being TRBD2 (6 bases). Per the germline V gene, CDR1 is MNHEY and CDR2 is SMNVEV (reference sequence). This CDR3 region has 16 residues. Between the trimmed V and J ends, which lost 5 bases and 9 bases, there was a span of 23 bases. The CDR3 reads CASSSRDFPLIGEQFF. The CDR3 coding sequence is TGTGCCAGCAGTAGTCGGGACTTCCCCCTGATTGGTGAGCAGTTCTTC.

V usage is TRBV5-4 and J usage is TRBJ2-5; maybe TRBD2 (5 bases). Germline V CDR1 and CDR2: SGHNT, YYREEE (reference sequence). This CDR3 comprises 15 residues. V gave up 4 bases and J gave up 1 base, with 14 bases separating them. CDR3 in amino acids: CASSPGPTIQETQYF. In nucleotides, the CDR3 is TGTGCCAGCAGCCCTGGACCGACTATCCAAGAGACCCAGTACTTC.

This chain links TRBV20-1 with TRBJ2-3; TRBD2 aligns across 7 bases. J lost 1 base, V lost 5 bases, and 3 bases had no gene match. In germline, CDR1 is DFQATT, CDR2 SNEGSKA (reference sequence). The CDR3 has 13 amino acids. CDR3 DNA sequence: TGCAGTGCTTCGACTAGCCGCACAGATACGCAGTATTTT. Residues: CSASTSRTDTQYF.

The chain recombines TRBV5-1 with TRBJ2-3; D is possibly TRBD1 or TRBD2 (5 bases each). This CDR3 is built from 17 residues. Germline V gene sequence: CDR1 SGHRS, CDR2 YFSETQ. Trimming shortened V by 4 bases and J by 6 bases, and 24 bases separated the two germline ends. The CDR3: CASSPGKVRGDGDTQYF. The CDR3 DNA reads as TGCGCCAGCAGCCCCGGTAAGGTCAGAGGGGACGGGGATACGCAGTATTTT.